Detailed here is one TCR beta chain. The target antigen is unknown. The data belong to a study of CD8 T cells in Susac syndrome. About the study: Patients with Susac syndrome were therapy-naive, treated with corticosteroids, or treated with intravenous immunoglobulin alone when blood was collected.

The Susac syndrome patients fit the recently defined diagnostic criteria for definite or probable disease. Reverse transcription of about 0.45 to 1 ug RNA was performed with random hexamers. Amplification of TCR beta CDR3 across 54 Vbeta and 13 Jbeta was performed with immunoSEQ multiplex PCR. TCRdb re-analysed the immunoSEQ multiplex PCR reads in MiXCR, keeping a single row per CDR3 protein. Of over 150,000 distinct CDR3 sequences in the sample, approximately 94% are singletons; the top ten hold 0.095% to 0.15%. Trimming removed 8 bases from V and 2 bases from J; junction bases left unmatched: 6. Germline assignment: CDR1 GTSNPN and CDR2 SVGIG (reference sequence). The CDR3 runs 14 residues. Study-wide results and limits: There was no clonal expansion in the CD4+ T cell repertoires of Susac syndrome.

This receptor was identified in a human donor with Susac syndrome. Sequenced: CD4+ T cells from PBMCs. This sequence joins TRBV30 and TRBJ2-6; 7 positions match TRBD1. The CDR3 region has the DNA TGTGCCATCGACAGGGCAGCTGGGGCCAACGTCCTGACTTTC. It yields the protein CAIDRAAGANVLTF.